This record concerns one T cell receptor beta chain sequence. TCRdb's copy holds only in-frame clones and misses some; the assay was immunoSEQ multiplex PCR. The table lists hundreds of thousands of clones, roughly 80% of them singletons. The sample comes from a study of blood T cell repertoires in COVID-19. The clonotype comes from a middle-aged man who had been exposed to COVID-19. The sequencing input was PBMCs or T cells enriched from blood (not recorded which).

The CDR3 region is CASSSATNEKLFF. The CDR3 DNA is TGCGCCAGCAGCTCTGCAACTAATGAAAAACTGTTTTTT. The chain carries TRBV5-1 and TRBJ1-4, with D hard to call. The CDR3 is 13 residues long. The germline V gene has CDR1 SGHRS and CDR2 YFSETQ. V was shortened by 3 bases and J by 0 bases, with 3 bases between the two germline ends.